Below are 12 T cell receptor beta chains sequenced from a single sample in a study of blood T cell repertoires in COVID-19. Libraries were prepared by immunoSEQ multiplex PCR; TCRdb keeps only in-frame clonotypes and omits some of them. The sample holds tens of thousands of clones, more than 75% seen once. The sequenced sample was peripheral blood. All receptors come from a human donor in a cohort sampled during active COVID-19.

The CDR3 DNA is TGTGCCAGCAGTTGGGGACTAGCGGGCACCGGGGAGCTGTTTTTT. Its protein product is CASSWGLAGTGELFF. The chain carries TRBV6-5 and TRBJ2-2; 12 bases align to TRBD2. Unmatched junction bases numbered 1, after V lost 4 bases and J lost 4 bases. Germline assignment: CDR1 MNHEY and CDR2 SVGAGI. CDR3 length: 15 amino acids.

The chain uses TRBV24-1 and TRBJ2-5, with a possible D match to TRBD1 (6 bases). This CDR3 has 15 residues. Germline assignment: CDR1 KGHDR and CDR2 SFDVKD. V lost 5 bases and J lost 5, with 17 bases in between. The CDR3 region has the DNA TGTGCCACCAGTGGGGTTGGGGGCGCCTGGGAGACCCAGTACTTC. Its translation is CATSGVGGAWETQYF.

This clone was seen a single time. V gene TRBV5-5 combines with J gene TRBJ2-7, with D hard to call. This CDR3 comprises 12 residues. V was shortened by 4 bases and J by 3 bases, with 8 bases between the two germline ends. Germline CDR1 SGHKS, CDR2 YYEKEE (reference sequence). Here the CDR3 reads CASSATFYEQYF. In nucleotides, the CDR3 is TGTGCCAGCAGCGCCACTTTCTACGAGCAGTACTTC.

The rearrangement joins TRBV12-3 or TRBV12-4 to TRBJ2-7; no definite D call. The CDR3 contains 12 residues. V was trimmed by 6 bases and J by 4 bases, leaving 10 bases between them. The CDR3 loop reads CASSRSVYEQYF. DNA of the CDR3: TGTGCCAGCAGCCGGTCCGTGTACGAGCAGTACTTC.

The gene calls are TRBV28 and TRBJ1-6; D is uncertain. This CDR3 is built from 15 residues. Looked up from germline, CDR1 is MDHEN and CDR2 is SYDVKM. V lost 2 bases, J lost 8 bases, and 13 bases lay in between. CDR3 protein: CASSLLFNQDSPLHF. As DNA, the CDR3 is TGTGCCAGCAGTTTACTTTTTAACCAGGATTCACCCCTCCACTTT.

This clone was recorded only once. The chain couples TRBV5-1 to TRBJ2-2, with D perhaps matching TRBD2 (6 bases). Germline CDR1 reads SGHRS; CDR2 reads YFSETQ. V dropped 4 bases and J dropped 0 bases, with 16 bases sitting between them. This CDR3 is built from 17 residues. CDR3 region: CASSPGGLTTNTGELFF. In DNA, the CDR3 is TGCGCCAGCAGCCCTGGGGGACTCACAACGAACACCGGGGAGCTGTTTTTT.

This clone appeared once. CDR3 sequence: CSVEDRTGSEKLFF. DNA of the CDR3: TGCAGCGTTGAAGATCGGACAGGGAGCGAAAAACTGTTTTTT. This sequence joins TRBV29-1 and TRBJ1-4, with 8 bases identical to TRBD1. The germline CDR1 and CDR2 sequences are SQVTM and ANQGSEA. V gave up 0 bases and J gave up 8 bases; unmatched junction bases: 5. The CDR3 length is 14 residues.

V and J are TRBV30 and TRBJ1-6; D is undetermined. Trimming left V 4 bases short and J 9 bases short, with 13 bases between. The CDR3 is 13 amino acids. The V gene's germline CDR1 is GTSNPN and CDR2 SVGIG (reference sequence). CDR3 residues: CAWTIGESSPLHF. The DNA of the CDR3 is TGTGCCTGGACGATCGGGGAGAGTTCACCCCTCCACTTT.

The J gene is TRBJ1-1, the V gene TRBV6-5; TRBD1 matches at 7 bases. In germline, CDR1 is MNHEY, CDR2 SVGAGI. The CDR3 loop spans 14 amino acids. The V gene end was trimmed by 5 bases and the J gene end by 2 bases; junction bases not matched to a gene: 5. The CDR3 reads CASSRGGINTEAFF. The CDR3 DNA sequence: TGTGCCAGCAGTCGAGGGGGCATAAACACTGAAGCTTTCTTT.

The J gene is TRBJ2-5, the V gene TRBV7-2; a possible D gene is TRBD2 (6 bases). Germline CDR1 is SGHTA and CDR2 is FQGNSA. The V end was cut by 8 bases, the J end by 5 bases, with 12 bases between. The CDR3 spans 12 residues. CDR3 sequence reads: CASGRNLETQYF. The CDR3 DNA reads TGTGCCAGCGGGAGGAATTTGGAGACCCAGTACTTC.

This clone was observed once. V gene TRBV6-2 or TRBV6-3 combines with J gene TRBJ2-7, with 11 bases lining up with TRBD2. The CDR3 extends over 16 amino acids. After removal of 0 bases from V and 2 bases from J, the junction contained 3 bases not matched to a gene. From germline, CDR1 is MNHEY and CDR2 SVGEGT. CDR3 sequence (DNA): TGTGCCAGCAGTTACTCCCGACTAGCGGGAACCTACGAGCAGTACTTC. Translated: CASSYSRLAGTYEQYF.

This clone was observed once. The chain employs TRBV30 and TRBJ1-5, with 9 bases aligning to TRBD1. V was clipped by 5 bases and J by 4 bases; unmatched bases: 6. The CDR3 sequence is 14 residues long. Germline CDR1 GTSNPN, CDR2 SVGIG (reference sequence). CDR3 region: CAWGGQGGNQPQHF. In DNA form, the CDR3 reads TGTGCCTGGGGGGGACAGGGCGGGAATCAGCCCCAGCATTTT. The entire variable domain, with the rest obtained from reference TRBV30 and TRBJ1-5, is as follows: SQTIHQWPATLVQPVGSPLSLECTVEGTSNPNLYWYRQAAGRGLQLLFYSVGIGQISSEVPQNLSASRPQDRQFILSSKKLLLSDSGFYLCAWGGQGGNQPQHFGDGTRLSIL.